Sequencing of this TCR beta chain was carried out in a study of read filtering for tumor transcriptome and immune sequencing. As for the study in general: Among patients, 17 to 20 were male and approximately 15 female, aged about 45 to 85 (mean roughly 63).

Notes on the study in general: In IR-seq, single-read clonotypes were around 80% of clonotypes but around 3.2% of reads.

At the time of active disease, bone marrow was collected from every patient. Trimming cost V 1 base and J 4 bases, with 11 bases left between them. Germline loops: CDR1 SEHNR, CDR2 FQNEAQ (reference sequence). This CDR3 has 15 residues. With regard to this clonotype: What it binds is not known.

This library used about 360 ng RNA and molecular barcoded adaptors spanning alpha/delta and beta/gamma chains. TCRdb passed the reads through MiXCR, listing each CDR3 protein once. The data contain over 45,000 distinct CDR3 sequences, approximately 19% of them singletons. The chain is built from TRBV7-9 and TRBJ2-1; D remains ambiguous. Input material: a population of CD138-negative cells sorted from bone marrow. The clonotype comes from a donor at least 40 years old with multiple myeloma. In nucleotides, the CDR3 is TGTGCCAGCAGCTTAGTGCAGGAGCTTTACAATGAGCAGTTCTTC. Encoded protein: CASSLVQELYNEQFF.